This T cell receptor (beta chain) came from a study of blood T cell repertoires in COVID-19. About the research overall: Samples of COVID-19 (acute and convalescent) were obtained from the United States, Italy and Spain. Sources were T cells, B-cell-depleted T cells, or PBMCs; the material itself was cDNA or gDNA.

This CDR3 has 15 amino acids. Germline-derived CDR1 and CDR2 are SGHTA and FQGNSA. With V trimmed by 5 bases and J by 6 bases, 8 bases remained unmatched. This clone showed up just a few times. As originally analysed: By means of reference gene primer amplification, nucleated cell counts were estimated. The method was immunoSEQ multiplex PCR; TCRdb's version includes in-frame clones alone and lacks a portion of them. V and J calls and clone size are those listed in that table; D and trimming were worked out from the DNA. Among 130,000 or so clones listed, roughly 88% were seen once. The TCR sequence derives from a man aged 35 to 55 with acute or convalescent COVID-19. The V gene is TRBV7-2, the J gene TRBJ1-5; the match to TRBD1 covers 9 bases. Sequences were obtained from peripheral blood. The CDR3 sequence is CASSPGQGVVQPQHF. CDR3 coding DNA: TGTGCCAGCAGCCCGGGACAGGGTGTGGTTCAGCCCCAGCATTTT.